This T cell receptor (beta chain) originates from a study of blood T cell repertoires in COVID-19. The overall study: Researchers got acute and convalescent COVID-19 samples from the United States, Italy and Spain.

Per the study methods: Amplification from reference gene primers served as the basis for estimated nucleated cell counts. Assay used: immunoSEQ multiplex PCR; TCRdb lists only in-frame clones, some missing. That table is the source of V, J and clone size, and D and trimming were worked out from the DNA. The sample includes 150,000 to 200,000 clones, roughly 77% seen only once; the top ten take roughly a sixth. Material for sequencing was PBMCs or T cells enriched from blood (not recorded which). The receptor's source is a woman between 45 and 65 years old with acute COVID-19.

CDR3 protein: CARSLGQSSNQPQHF. In DNA, the CDR3 is TGTGCCAGAAGCCTGGGACAGTCTAGCAATCAGCCCCAGCATTTT. The genes are TRBV5-3 and TRBJ1-5; 7 bases fit TRBD1. TRBV5-3 is classed as an ORF, of uncertain function. V trimming: 4 bases; J trimming: 0 bases; junction bases outside the gene matches: 4. The length of the CDR3 is 15 residues.